A single sample is the source of the 31 T cell receptor beta chains below, sequenced in a study of OX40 agonist ivuxolimab in advanced cancers. The library was obtained by the immunoSEQ multiplex PCR assay. TCRdb took this table from immuneACCESS and kept in-frame rearrangements with V and J called. Such tables lack part of the clones; where checked against another copy, unresolved V genes explain under half of the gap, and the rest is unexplained. The sample profile shows roughly 80,000 clones; over 70% of them were found once. In total, the top ten clones hold about 7.3% of the sample. Sequences were derived from CD4+ or CD8+ T cells sorted from blood, sampled in a trial of the OX40 agonist ivuxolimab. These TCRs come from an adult with an advanced solid tumor such as melanoma, head and neck, liver or kidney cancer.

This rearrangement joins TRBV19 to TRBJ2-7; no firm D call. Germline assignment: CDR1 LNHDA and CDR2 SQIVND (reference sequence). V shed 9 bases and J shed 6 bases, with 21 bases lying between them. The CDR3 is made up of 14 amino acids. The CDR3 here is CARNKSGPPSEQYF. CDR3 DNA sequence: TGTGCCAGAAATAAGTCTGGGCCCCCCTCCGAGCAGTACTTC.

The rearrangement uses TRBV27 and TRBJ1-1; D is uncertain. Germline CDR1 reads MNHEY; CDR2 reads SMNVEV (reference sequence). The CDR3 covers 14 residues. V was clipped by 3 bases and J by 7 bases, with 15 bases between them. The CDR3 DNA reads as TGTGCCAGCAGTTTGAGGCAACGAGTCGATGAAGCTTTCTTT. It codes for CASSLRQRVDEAFF.

This clone was seen a few times. The genes are TRBV15 and TRBJ2-3; perhaps TRBD2 as D (6 bases). Germline-derived CDR1 and CDR2 are LNHNV and YYDKDF (reference sequence). CDR3 length: 17 amino acids. Trimming removed 5 bases from V and 4 bases from J, with 22 bases in between. DNA for the CDR3: TGTGCCACCAGCGCCCTTCGGAGGGGTGTTGGGGCAGATACGCAGTATTTT. Protein sequence: CATSALRRGVGADTQYF.

The chain uses TRBV18 and TRBJ1-4, with TRBD1 matching 9 bases. Germline V gene lookup returns CDR1 KGHSH and CDR2 LQKENI. J gave up 3 bases and V 3 bases, and 5 bases lay outside the gene matches. This CDR3 has 16 amino acids. For the CDR3, the DNA is TGTGCCAGCTCACCCAGGGACAGGGCCCCTAATGAAAAACTGTTTTTT. Translated: CASSPRDRAPNEKLFF.

The rearrangement joins TRBV28 to TRBJ2-1; 7 bases map to TRBD1. V was clipped by 6 bases and J by 5 bases; unmatched bases: 7. The CDR3 contains 14 residues. CDR1 MDHEN and CDR2 SYDVKM come from the germline V gene. The DNA for the CDR3 is TGTGCCAGCAGCCATAGGGACAGAAACAATGAGCAGTTCTTC. It specifies CASSHRDRNNEQFF.

The J gene is TRBJ2-1, the V gene TRBV7-8; tentative D call: TRBD2 (6 bases). The V and J ends lost 1 base and 1 base respectively, with 11 bases between them. The length of the CDR3 is 16 residues. CDR1 and CDR2 from the germline V gene are SGHVS and FQNEAQ. The CDR3 coding sequence is TGTGCCAGCAGCTTAGATTGGGGAGGATCCTACAATGAGCAGTTCTTC. Protein: CASSLDWGGSYNEQFF. Filled out from reference TRBV7-8 and TRBJ2-1, the complete variable domain reads GAGVSQSPRYKVAKRGQDVALRCDPISGHVSLFWYQQALGQGPEFLTYFQNEAQLDKSGLPSDRFFAERPEGSVSTLKIQRTQQEDSAVYLCASSLDWGGSYNEQFFGPGTRLTVL.

V and J are TRBV7-3 and TRBJ2-2, with TRBD1 as a possible D gene (6 bases). CDR3 length: 18 amino acids. Trimming stripped 5 bases from V and 3 bases from J, with 22 bases between. Germline-derived CDR1 and CDR2 are SGHTA and FQGTGA. The CDR3 nucleotides read TGTGCCAGCAGCATAAATCCGGGACACCCCTACTACACCGGGGAGCTGTTTTTT. Protein: CASSINPGHPYYTGELFF.

The gene calls are TRBV7-3 and TRBJ1-3; D possibly corresponds to TRBD1 (6 bases). From germline, CDR1 is SGHTA and CDR2 FQGTGA. V was clipped by 2 bases and J by 2 bases, with 13 bases between them. The CDR3 spans 16 residues. CDR3 nucleotides: TGTGCCAGCAGCTTATATGCAGGGGCTCCTGGAAACACCATATATTTT. This encodes CASSLYAGAPGNTIYF. Filled out from reference TRBV7-3 and TRBJ1-3, the complete variable domain reads GAGVSQTPSNKVTEKGKYVELRCDPISGHTALYWYRQSLGQGPEFLIYFQGTGAADDSGLPNDRFFAVRPEGSVSTLKIQRTERGDSAVYLCASSLYAGAPGNTIYFGEGSWLTVV.

This chain connects TRBV11-2 to TRBJ2-2; D gene uncertain. This CDR3 is 15 amino acids long. The V gene's germline CDR1 is SGHAT and CDR2 FQNNGV. V was trimmed by 3 bases and J by 4 bases, leaving 12 bases between them. CDR3 loop: CASSFLIRATGELFF. Written as DNA, the CDR3 is TGTGCCAGCAGCTTCCTTATCAGAGCCACCGGGGAGCTGTTTTTT.

V gene TRBV28 combines with J gene TRBJ1-6; D perhaps matches TRBD1 (6 bases). The CDR3 is 15 amino acids. Germline V gene lookup returns CDR1 MDHEN and CDR2 SYDVKM. With 2 bases removed from V and 9 bases from J, the gap between germline ends came to 14 bases. This CDR3 is CASSLRGAGVSPLHF. The CDR3 coding sequence is TGTGCCAGCAGTTTAAGGGGCGCAGGGGTTTCACCCCTCCACTTT.

The chain has TRBV5-1 and TRBJ1-2; D not certain. The germline CDR1 and CDR2 sequences are SGHRS and YFSETQ. The germline V and J ends were trimmed by 1 base and 8 bases, with 9 bases remaining between them. CDR3 size: 12 residues. The CDR3 DNA sequence: TGCGCCAGCAGCTTGATGGGTAGGGGCTACACCTTC. Its protein product is CASSLMGRGYTF.

V and J are TRBV19 and TRBJ1-6; TRBD1 aligns across 10 bases. V was pared by 3 bases and J by 8 bases, with 1 base of the junction left unmatched. The CDR3 length is 14 residues. Germline V gene data show CDR1 as LNHDA and CDR2 as SQIVND (reference sequence). The CDR3 loop is CASSIGQGDSPLHF. For the CDR3, the DNA is TGTGCCAGTAGTATCGGACAGGGGGATTCACCCCTCCACTTT.

The chain employs TRBV5-4 and TRBJ1-3, with D uncertain. The CDR3 sequence is 15 residues long. CDR1 is SGHNT, CDR2 YYREEE, per germline (reference sequence). V was trimmed by 2 bases and J by 2 bases, leaving 11 bases between them. This chain's CDR3 is CASSFGSSTGNTIYF. The DNA for the CDR3 is TGTGCCAGCAGCTTTGGCAGCTCGACTGGAAACACCATATATTTT. The full variable domain, its missing parts supplied by reference TRBV5-4 and TRBJ1-3, is ETGVTQSPTHLIKTRGQQVTLRCSSQSGHNTVSWYQQALGQGPQFIFQYYREEENGRGNFPPRFSGLQFPNYSSELNVNALELDDSALYLCASSFGSSTGNTIYFGEGSWLTVV.

Here the CDR3 reads CASSLAQTEKLFF. CDR3 DNA sequence: TGTGCCAGCAGCTTAGCTCAGACTGAAAAACTGTTTTTT. This rearrangement joins TRBV7-9 to TRBJ1-4; no firm D call. Germline V gene lookup returns CDR1 SEHNR and CDR2 FQNEAQ (reference sequence). The germline V and J ends were trimmed by 0 bases and 7 bases, with 6 bases remaining between them. The CDR3 covers 13 residues.

V gene TRBV11-2 combines with J gene TRBJ1-4; D perhaps matches TRBD1 (6 bases). CDR1 is SGHAT, CDR2 FQNNGV, per germline. The CDR3 runs to 15 residues. Trimming took 2 bases from V and 5 from J, leaving 12 bases between them. Here the CDR3 reads CASSLMVGGNEKLFF. The CDR3 DNA reads as TGTGCCAGCAGCTTAATGGTGGGGGGCAATGAAAAACTGTTTTTT.

The chain links TRBV5-1 to TRBJ1-6; D might be TRBD1 (6 bases). Germline V CDR1 and CDR2: SGHRS, YFSETQ. V gave up 3 bases and J gave up 4 bases, with 14 bases separating them. The CDR3 covers 16 residues. CDR3 sequence: CASSSRGELYNSPLHF. Written as DNA, the CDR3 is TGCGCCAGCAGCTCGAGGGGGGAACTATATAATTCACCCCTCCACTTT.

The chain links TRBV18 to TRBJ1-2; a possible D gene is TRBD1 (6 bases). Germline V gene sequence: CDR1 KGHSH, CDR2 LQKENI. The CDR3 loop spans 15 amino acids. Trimming took 4 bases from V and 4 from J, leaving 16 bases between them. CDR3 sequence (DNA): TGTGCCAGCTCACTGATAGAACAGGGTTCCTATGGCTACACCTTC. This sequence encodes CASSLIEQGSYGYTF. Full variable domain (rest looked up from reference TRBV18 and TRBJ1-2): NAGVMQNPRHLVRRRGQEARLRCSPMKGHSHVYWYRQLPEEGLKFMVYLQKENIIDESGMPKERFSAEFPKEGPSILRIQQVVRGDSAAYFCASSLIEQGSYGYTFGSGTRLTVV.

The chain employs TRBV29-1 and TRBJ2-1; D gene unclear. Germline V CDR1 and CDR2: SQVTM, ANQGSEA. Trimming took off 6 bases at V and 2 bases at J, with 14 bases between the two ends. The CDR3 totals 14 residues. The CDR3 protein is CSVVGWGTYNEQFF. In DNA form, the CDR3 reads TGCAGCGTAGTAGGCTGGGGAACCTACAATGAGCAGTTCTTC.

This rearrangement joins TRBV18 to TRBJ2-3, with 10 positions matching TRBD1. Germline assignment: CDR1 KGHSH and CDR2 LQKENI. The CDR3 consists of 17 residues. V dropped 3 bases and J dropped 3; count of bases not matched to a gene: 9. CDR3 DNA: TGTGCCAGCTCACCGACCCTGACAGGGGGCAATACAGATACGCAGTATTTT. The encoded protein is CASSPTLTGGNTDTQYF.

This rearrangement joins TRBV10-2 to TRBJ2-7; either TRBD1 or TRBD2 may supply D (7 bases each). The CDR3 contains 15 residues. Germline-derived CDR1 and CDR2 are WSHSY and SAAADI. Trimming left V 5 bases short and J 2 bases short, with 16 bases between. The CDR3 coding sequence is TGCGCCAGCAGTCCGACAGGGAGGGCCACCTACGAGCAGTACTTC. Its translation is CASSPTGRATYEQYF.

This sequence joins TRBV4-1 and TRBJ2-5, with D possibly being TRBD1 (6 bases). V lost 2 bases, J lost 5 bases, and 21 bases lay in between. CDR3 length: 17 amino acids. Germline loops: CDR1 MGHRA, CDR2 YSYEKL. The CDR3 is CASSQFPGADRGETQYF. CDR3 in DNA: TGCGCCAGCAGCCAATTCCCAGGTGCCGATAGGGGGGAGACCCAGTACTTC.

This clone came up many times. The chain links TRBV7-2 to TRBJ1-2; perhaps TRBD1 as D (5 bases). The V and J ends lost 5 bases and 7 bases respectively, with 14 bases between them. Germline values: CDR1 SGHTA, CDR2 FQGNSA. The CDR3 spans 13 residues. The CDR3 DNA reads TGTGCCAGCAGCGCCAATCAGGGCTCTGGCTACACCTTC. The encoded protein is CASSANQGSGYTF.

The gene calls are TRBV6-5 and TRBJ2-7; D may correspond to TRBD1 or TRBD2 (6 bases each). The V end was cut by 6 bases, the J end by 2 bases, with 11 bases between. The germline V gene encodes CDR1 MNHEY and CDR2 SVGAGI. The CDR3 loop spans 13 amino acids. The CDR3 loop reads CASRRDNTYEQYF. CDR3 nucleotides: TGTGCCAGCAGGCGGGACAACACCTACGAGCAGTACTTC.

This clone is a singleton in its sample. The V and J genes are TRBV7-9 and TRBJ1-6; D may be TRBD1 (5 bases). CDR1 and CDR2 (germline): SEHNR, FQNEAQ (reference sequence). This CDR3 is 14 amino acids long. V shed 4 bases and J shed 4 bases, with 8 bases lying between them. In DNA form, the CDR3 reads TGTGCCAGCAGCTCGCAGGGTTATAATTCACCCCTCCACTTT. Its translation is CASSSQGYNSPLHF.

V is TRBV7-2 and J is TRBJ2-7; maybe TRBD1 (6 bases). The CDR3 loop spans 16 amino acids. In germline, CDR1 is SGHTA, CDR2 FQGNSA. The V and J ends lost 1 base and 3 bases respectively, with 16 bases between them. The CDR3 DNA reads as TGTGCCAGCAGCTTAGTGGGGGACCAGGGGCTCTACGAGCAGTACTTC. Its translation: CASSLVGDQGLYEQYF.

The rearrangement joins TRBV7-9 to TRBJ1-2; the D gene is possibly TRBD1 (5 bases). This CDR3 is built from 15 residues. V was pared by 5 bases and J by 3 bases, with 16 bases between. The germline V gene has CDR1 SEHNR and CDR2 FQNEAQ (reference sequence). CDR3 in DNA: TGTGCCAGCAGCGTTTCGGGACTTCGGGACTATGGCTACACCTTC. Translation gives CASSVSGLRDYGYTF.

Only one count was recorded for this clone. The V gene is TRBV28, the J gene TRBJ2-3; D perhaps matches TRBD2 (6 bases). Trimming shortened V by 6 bases and J by 1 base, and 14 bases separated the two germline ends. The CDR3 consists of 15 residues. Germline CDR1 and CDR2: MDHEN and SYDVKM. Here the CDR3 DNA reads TGTGCCAGCAGCCGGCGGGGATCTCGCACAGATACGCAGTATTTT. This gives the protein CASSRRGSRTDTQYF.

This clone was found once. V gene TRBV12-5 combines with J gene TRBJ1-2; D is unclear. There are 16 residues in the CDR3. Germline CDR1 reads LGHNT; CDR2 reads FRNRAP. V lost 1 base, J lost 6 bases, and 18 bases lay in between. DNA of the CDR3: TGTGCTAGTGGTTTGGAGGCCTCAGGACTGCTCCATGGCTACACCTTC. Amino acid sequence: CASGLEASGLLHGYTF.

This clone is a singleton in its sample. This chain uses TRBV19 with TRBJ2-7, with TRBD2 matching over 10 bases. V lost 1 base, J lost 3 bases, and 18 bases stayed unmatched. This CDR3 comprises 20 residues. Germline lookup yields CDR1 LNHDA and CDR2 SQIVND (reference sequence). For the CDR3, the DNA is TGTGCCAGTAGTATAGCCCGGCAAAGCGGGAGGGCCAGGGGCAACTACGAGCAGTACTTC. It is translated as CASSIARQSGRARGNYEQYF. Using reference TRBV19 and TRBJ2-7 for the parts outside the CDR3, the full variable domain is DGGITQSPKYLFRKEGQNVTLSCEQNLNHDAMYWYRQDPGQGLRLIYYSQIVNDFQKGDIAEGYSVSREKKESFPLTVTSAQKNPTAFYLCASSIARQSGRARGNYEQYFGPGTRLTVT.

J is TRBJ2-5 and V is TRBV28; the D is unclear. Trimming cost V 3 bases and J 1 base, with 12 bases left between them. Germline V CDR1 and CDR2: MDHEN, SYDVKM. This CDR3 is 15 amino acids long. As DNA, the CDR3 is TGTGCCAGCAGTTTCGGCAGGCAAGTCCAAGAGACCCAGTACTTC. It is translated as CASSFGRQVQETQYF.

The chain couples TRBV11-2 to TRBJ1-1, with TRBD1 as a possible D gene (5 bases). Germline CDR1 and CDR2: SGHAT and FQNNGV. Trimming removed 5 bases at V and 3 bases at J, with 10 bases between. The CDR3 is 13 amino acids. The CDR3 DNA reads TGTGCCAGCAGCCCACAGACAGACACTGAAGCTTTCTTT. This sequence encodes CASSPQTDTEAFF.